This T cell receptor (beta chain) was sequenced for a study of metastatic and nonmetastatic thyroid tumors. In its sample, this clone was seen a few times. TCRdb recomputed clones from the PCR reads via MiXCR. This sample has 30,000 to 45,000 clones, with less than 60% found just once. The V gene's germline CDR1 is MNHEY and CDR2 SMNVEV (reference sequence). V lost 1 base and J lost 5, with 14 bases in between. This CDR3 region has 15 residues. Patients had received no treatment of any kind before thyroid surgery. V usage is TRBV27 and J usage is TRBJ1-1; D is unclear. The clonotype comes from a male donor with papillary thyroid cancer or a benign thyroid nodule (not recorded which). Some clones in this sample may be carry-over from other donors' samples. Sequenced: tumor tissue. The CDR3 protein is CASSLYYPLGTEAFF. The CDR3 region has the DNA TGTGCCAGCAGTTTATATTACCCTTTGGGAACTGAAGCTTTCTTT.